This T cell receptor (beta chain) derives from a study of blood T cell repertoires in COVID-19. The overall study: Samples came from the United States, Italy and Spain, spanning acute and convalescent COVID-19. The analysed material was cDNA or gDNA that came from T cells, B-cell-depleted T cells, or PBMCs.

The CDR3 sequence is 14 residues long. Germline V gene data show CDR1 as SEHNR and CDR2 as FQNEAQ (reference sequence). Deletions cut 6 bases from V and 8 bases from J, with 16 bases between. Per the authors' pipeline: For nucleated cells, counts were estimated from reference gene primer amplification. Produced via immunoSEQ multiplex PCR; TCRdb's table is partial and in-frame only. The DNA was the basis for D and trimming; V, J and clone size are from that table. Among about 130,000 clones listed, 84% were seen once. The chain is built from TRBV7-9 and TRBJ1-4; tentatively, D is TRBD1 (5 bases). The specimen sequenced was peripheral blood. This sequence originates from a human donor in a cohort sampled during active COVID-19. The CDR3 coding sequence is TGTGCCAGCAGTCAGCTGTCAGGGCGCGAAAAACTGTTTTTT. This translates into CASSQLSGREKLFF.